These 29 T cell receptor beta chains came from one sample sequenced in a study of T-cell memory formation after mild COVID-19. MiXCR, applied by TCRdb to the 5' RACE reads, yields one record per CDR3 protein. The sample has fewer than 450,000 distinct CDR3 sequences; around a fifth are singletons. The specimen was PBMCs or a T cell subset sorted from them (not recorded which). The origin of the receptors is an adult woman who had mild COVID-19 (a few samples of this study predate the infection). Cell type and time point are not known.

The chain uses TRBV7-3 and TRBJ2-3; D might be TRBD1 (6 bases). Trimming removed 3 bases at V and 4 bases at J, with 11 bases between. This CDR3 is built from 14 residues. Germline CDR1 reads SGHTA; CDR2 reads FQGTGA. The CDR3 DNA sequence: TGTGCCAGCAGCTTTGGACAGAGATCAGATACGCAGTATTTT. This gives the protein CASSFGQRSDTQYF.

This clonotype was seen more than once but under ten times. CDR3 nucleotide sequence: TGTGCCAGTAGTATTAGGAACACTGAAGCTTTCTTT. Its protein product is CASSIRNTEAFF. V and J are TRBV19 and TRBJ1-1; D remains ambiguous. V was shortened by 3 bases and J by 1 base, with 3 bases between the two germline ends. The germline CDR1 and CDR2 sequences are LNHDA and SQIVND (reference sequence). The CDR3 is made up of 12 amino acids.

The chain uses TRBV5-5 and TRBJ2-5; D is ambiguous. In germline, CDR1 is SGHKS, CDR2 YYEKEE (reference sequence). This CDR3 has 16 residues. The V end was cut by 0 bases, the J end by 0 bases, with 12 bases between. As DNA, the CDR3 is TGTGCCAGCAGCTTGGATAGTGACCCAAACCAAGAGACCCAGTACTTC. Its protein product is CASSLDSDPNQETQYF.

This clonotype appeared a few times. This sequence joins TRBV15 and TRBJ1-2; no clear D gene. The CDR3 is 14 amino acids. V lost 1 base to trimming and J lost 4 bases, with 10 bases between them. Germline V gives CDR1 LNHNV, CDR2 YYDKDF (reference sequence). This CDR3 is CATSRGTIPYGYTF. CDR3 coding DNA: TGTGCCACCAGCAGAGGGACTATTCCCTATGGCTACACCTTC.

This clonotype has a handful of counts. The genes are TRBV7-2 and TRBJ2-5; D not certain. V was pared by 8 bases and J by 7 bases, with 11 bases between. Germline CDR1 is SGHTA and CDR2 is FQGNSA. The CDR3 runs to 11 residues. The CDR3 sequence: CASYLGRTQYF. CDR3 DNA: TGTGCCAGCTACCTGGGCCGGACCCAGTACTTC. The whole variable domain, filled in from reference TRBV7-2 and TRBJ2-5, reads GAGVSQSPSNKVTEKGKDVELRCDPISGHTALYWYRQSLGQGLEFLIYFQGNSAPDKSGLPSDRFSAERTGGSVSTLTIQRTQQEDSAVYLCASYLGRTQYFGPGTRLLVL.

The rearrangement joins TRBV20-1 to TRBJ2-3; 7 bases map to TRBD2. Per germline, CDR1 DFQATT and CDR2 SNEGSKA (reference sequence). The V segment lost 0 bases and the J segment 0 bases; nucleotides outside the gene matches: 15. The CDR3 contains 19 residues. The CDR3 region has the DNA TGCAGTGCTAGAGATGGACCCCTCGACAGCGGGGCTAGCACAGATACGCAGTATTTT. It codes for CSARDGPLDSGASTDTQYF.

The V and J genes are TRBV7-8 and TRBJ1-5, with TRBD1 matching over 7 bases. The CDR3 spans 16 residues. Germline values: CDR1 SGHVS, CDR2 FQNEAQ. V lost 5 bases to trimming and J lost 2 bases; unmatched junction nucleotides: 9. CDR3 nucleotides: TGTGCCAGCAGCCAGGACAGGTCGGGTGGCAATCAGCCCCAGCATTTT. It yields the protein CASSQDRSGGNQPQHF.

There are many counts of this clonotype. This chain joins TRBV13 and TRBJ2-1, with 9 bases that match TRBD2. V lost 0 bases and J lost 6; bases outside the gene matches: 18. The germline V gene encodes CDR1 PRHDT and CDR2 FYEKMQ (reference sequence). The CDR3 has 20 residues. The CDR3 DNA reads as TGTGCCAGCAGCTTAGGTCCCTCCTCCCTGTTAGGGCGGGAGGGCAATGAGCAGTTCTTC. Translation: CASSLGPSSLLGREGNEQFF.

This clonotype was detected a few times. The rearrangement joins TRBV4-1 to TRBJ2-3, with D perhaps being TRBD1 or TRBD2 (5 bases each). Germline V gene data show CDR1 as MGHRA and CDR2 as YSYEKL. The CDR3 length is 16 residues. V dropped 2 bases and J dropped 1 base, with 13 bases sitting between them. In DNA, the CDR3 is TGCGCCAGCAGCCAATTTACCGGGACCGGCACAGATACGCAGTATTTT. This sequence encodes CASSQFTGTGTDTQYF.

This chain joins TRBV30 and TRBJ1-5; perhaps TRBD1 as D (6 bases). Trimming took off 2 bases at V and 1 base at J, with 18 bases between the two ends. CDR1 GTSNPN and CDR2 SVGIG come from the germline V gene (reference sequence). This CDR3 has 17 residues. CDR3 coding DNA: TGTGCCTGGAGTCGCTTAAAGGGCAGGGGAAGCAATCAGCCCCAGCATTTT. This translates into CAWSRLKGRGSNQPQHF.

V and J are TRBV24-1 and TRBJ1-2; D not certain. V lost 1 base and J lost 6, with 2 bases in between. CDR1 and CDR2 from the germline V gene are KGHDR and SFDVKD. The CDR3 totals 11 residues. The CDR3 DNA follows: TGTGCCACCAGTGATTTAAATGGCTACACCTTC. Its protein is CATSDLNGYTF.

This clonotype was counted only a few times. The V and J genes are TRBV29-1 and TRBJ2-2; the D gene is possibly TRBD1 (6 bases). CDR3 length: 10 amino acids. V was shortened by 4 bases and J by 14 bases, with 11 bases between the two germline ends. Germline V gene sequence: CDR1 SQVTM, CDR2 ANQGSEA. The CDR3 DNA sequence: TGCAGCGTTGGGTCAGGGGCCCTGTTTTTT. Its translation: CSVGSGALFF.

The V and J genes are TRBV10-3 and TRBJ2-2; the D is unclear. V was pared by 8 bases and J by 0 bases, with 13 bases between. Germline lookup yields CDR1 ENHRY and CDR2 SYGVKD. This CDR3 region has 15 residues. The CDR3: CAIAATDANTGELFF. In DNA form, the CDR3 reads TGTGCCATCGCCGCGACCGACGCGAACACCGGGGAGCTGTTTTTT.

The chain employs TRBV5-1 and TRBJ1-2, with TRBD1 matching over 7 bases. V lost 0 bases to trimming and J lost 4 bases; unmatched junction nucleotides: 9. CDR1 SGHRS and CDR2 YFSETQ come from the germline V gene. The CDR3 totals 16 residues. The CDR3 region has the DNA TGCGCCAGCAGCTTGGACAGGGGCGGACTTAGCTATGGCTACACCTTC. Amino acid sequence: CASSLDRGGLSYGYTF.

This clonotype was seen a few times. The chain uses TRBV12-3 or TRBV12-4 and TRBJ2-7; 9 bases fit TRBD1. CDR3 length equals 15 residues. Trimming cost V 4 bases and J 1 base; bases outside gene matches: 5. In nucleotides, the CDR3 is TGTGCCAGCAGTTATACCGGGACAGGGTCCTACGAGCAGTACTTC. Amino acid sequence: CASSYTGTGSYEQYF.

This clonotype was picked up a small number of times. V usage is TRBV6-6 and J usage is TRBJ1-2, with TRBD1 matching over 7 bases. The germline gives CDR1 MNHNY, CDR2 SVGAGI (reference sequence). V lost 6 bases to trimming and J lost 3 bases; unmatched junction nucleotides: 7. The CDR3 covers 14 residues. Here the CDR3 DNA reads TGTGCCAGCAGAGGGACTACAGGGGACTATGGCTACACCTTC. Protein: CASRGTTGDYGYTF.

This clonotype was counted a few times. In DNA, the CDR3 is TGTGCCATCAGGGACAGCCTCCAAGAGACCCAGTACTTC. Its translation: CAIRDSLQETQYF. The chain recombines TRBV10-3 with TRBJ2-5; a weak D match, TRBD1 (6 bases). The V end lost 6 bases, the J end lost 1 base, and 9 bases lay between the germline ends. The CDR3 extends over 13 amino acids. CDR1 ENHRY and CDR2 SYGVKD come from the germline V gene.

The chain carries TRBV20-1 and TRBJ1-1, with D maybe TRBD1 (5 bases). The V end lost 8 bases, the J end lost 3 bases, and 25 bases lay between the germline ends. The CDR3 extends over 16 amino acids. The germline V gene encodes CDR1 DFQATT and CDR2 SNEGSKA (reference sequence). In nucleotides, the CDR3 is TGCAGTCCAAGCGGGAGGGGTGCCAGATTCTACACTGAAGCTTTCTTT. Its translation is CSPSGRGARFYTEAFF.

V is TRBV7-2 and J is TRBJ2-5; TRBD2 matches at 14 bases. The trim removed 4 bases at V and 7 bases at J, leaving 8 bases unmatched. The CDR3 sequence is 16 residues long. Germline V gene sequence: CDR1 SGHTA, CDR2 FQGNSA. The CDR3: CASSSGGLAGAPTQYF. CDR3 bases: TGTGCCAGCAGCTCCGGGGGACTAGCGGGAGCTCCGACCCAGTACTTC.

The CDR3 region has the DNA TGTGCCAGCAGCAATCTGGGGTCGCCCTACAATGAGCAGTTCTTC. Translation gives CASSNLGSPYNEQFF. The V gene is TRBV21-1, the J gene TRBJ2-1; the table's D call, TRBD1, has no DNA check behind it. TRBV21-1 is classified as a pseudogene. The CDR3 consists of 15 residues.

The chain combines TRBV4-2 with TRBJ2-3, with 10 positions matching TRBD1. V lost 8 bases and J lost 1; bases outside the gene matches: 6. Germline CDR1 reads LGHNA; CDR2 reads YNFKEQ. The CDR3 has 15 residues. CDR3 nucleotides: TGTGCCAGCTGGGGACAGGGGTCAGGCACAGATACGCAGTATTTT. Its translation is CASWGQGSGTDTQYF.

This clonotype was observed once. One junction end does not reproduce the germline sequence, and a read error may be involved. The chain links TRBV12-3 or TRBV12-4 to TRBJ2-5; 8 positions match TRBD2. CDR3 length equals 15 residues. The CDR3 DNA sequence: TGTGGCAGCAGACCCGGACTAGCTTGGCAAGAGACCCAGTACTTC. It yields the protein CGSRPGLAWQETQYF.

The J gene is TRBJ2-7, the V gene TRBV12-3 or TRBV12-4; unclear D gene. The CDR3 totals 12 residues. V was trimmed by 9 bases and J by 2 bases, leaving 11 bases between them. CDR3: CASRKTAYEQYF. Written as DNA, the CDR3 is TGTGCCAGTCGGAAAACCGCCTACGAGCAGTACTTC.

This clonotype appeared a few times. The chain recombines TRBV19 with TRBJ2-3, with D perhaps matching TRBD1 (5 bases). V lost 3 bases and J 2 bases, leaving 12 bases between the germline ends. The CDR3 contains 15 residues. Looked up from germline, CDR1 is LNHDA and CDR2 is SQIVND (reference sequence). The CDR3 sequence is CASSISGFATDTQYF. CDR3 DNA: TGTGCCAGTAGTATTTCAGGGTTCGCCACAGATACGCAGTATTTT.

This clonotype was recorded many times. This sequence joins TRBV7-6 and TRBJ1-3, with 7 bases identical to TRBD1. Germline CDR1 and CDR2: SGHVS and FNYEAQ. V was clipped by 5 bases and J by 4 bases; unmatched bases: 8. CDR3 length: 15 amino acids. CDR3 sequence: CASSRNTGAGNTIYF. The CDR3 DNA reads as TGTGCCAGCAGCCGAAATACAGGGGCGGGAAACACCATATATTTT.

This clonotype was seen only a few times. Here the CDR3 reads CASRAETGELFF. The CDR3 DNA follows: TGTGCCAGCAGGGCGGAAACCGGGGAGCTGTTTTTT. The V and J genes are TRBV2 and TRBJ2-2; no clear D gene. CDR1 and CDR2 (germline): SNHLY, FYNNEI. V gave up 6 bases and J gave up 5 bases, with 7 bases separating them. CDR3 length: 12 amino acids.

The V and J genes are TRBV6-5 and TRBJ2-4, with 8 bases identical to TRBD1. Germline V gene lookup returns CDR1 MNHEY and CDR2 SVGAGI. The CDR3 covers 13 residues. V shed 0 bases, J shed 12 bases, and the junction held 4 bases outside the gene matches. CDR3 protein: CASSYSKTGGQYF. DNA of the CDR3: TGTGCCAGCAGTTACTCGAAAACAGGGGGTCAGTACTTC.

This clonotype was seen more than once but under ten times. J is TRBJ2-7 and V is TRBV5-5; TRBD1 matches 9 bases. Germline lookup yields CDR1 SGHKS and CDR2 YYEKEE (reference sequence). Germline trimming cut 5 bases from V and 2 bases from J; bases unmatched to any gene: 11. This CDR3 contains 16 residues. The CDR3 loop is CASSKYTGGPPYEQYF. CDR3 DNA sequence: TGTGCCAGCAGTAAATATACAGGGGGCCCTCCCTACGAGCAGTACTTC. The whole variable domain, remainder taken from reference TRBV5-5 and TRBJ2-7, is DAGVTQSPTHLIKTRGQQVTLRCSPISGHKSVSWYQQVLGQGPQFIFQYYEKEERGRGNFPDRFSARQFPNYSSELNVNALLLGDSALYLCASSKYTGGPPYEQYFGPGTRLTVT.

The CDR3 DNA follows: TGCAGTGCTAGAGTCCGGAACACTGAAGCTTTCTTT. Protein product: CSARVRNTEAFF. The rearrangement joins TRBV20-1 to TRBJ1-1; no reliable D call. The CDR3 covers 12 residues. CDR1 and CDR2 from the germline V gene are DFQATT and SNEGSKA (reference sequence). Between the trimmed V and J ends, which lost 1 base and 1 base, there was a span of 4 bases.